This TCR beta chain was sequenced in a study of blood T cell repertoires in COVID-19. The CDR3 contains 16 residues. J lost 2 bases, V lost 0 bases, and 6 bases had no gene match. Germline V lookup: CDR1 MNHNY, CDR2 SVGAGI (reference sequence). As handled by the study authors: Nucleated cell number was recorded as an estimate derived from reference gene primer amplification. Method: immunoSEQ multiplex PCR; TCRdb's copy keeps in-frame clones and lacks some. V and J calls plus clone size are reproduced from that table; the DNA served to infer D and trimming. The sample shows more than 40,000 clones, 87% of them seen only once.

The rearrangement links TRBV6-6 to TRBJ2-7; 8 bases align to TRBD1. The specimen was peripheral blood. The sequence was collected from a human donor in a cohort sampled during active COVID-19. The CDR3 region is CASSYSWQGATYEQYF. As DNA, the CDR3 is TGTGCCAGCAGTTACTCCTGGCAGGGGGCGACCTACGAGCAGTACTTC.